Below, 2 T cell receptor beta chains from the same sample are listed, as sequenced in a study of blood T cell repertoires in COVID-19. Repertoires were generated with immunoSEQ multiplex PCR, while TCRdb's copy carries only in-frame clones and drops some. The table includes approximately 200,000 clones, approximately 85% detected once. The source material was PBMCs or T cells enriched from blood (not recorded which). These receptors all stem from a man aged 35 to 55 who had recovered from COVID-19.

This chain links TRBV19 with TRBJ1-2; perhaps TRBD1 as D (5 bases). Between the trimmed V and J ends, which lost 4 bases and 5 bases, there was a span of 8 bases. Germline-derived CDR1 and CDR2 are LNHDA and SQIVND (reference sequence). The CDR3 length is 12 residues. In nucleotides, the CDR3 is TGTGCCAGTAGTAGCCGACAGTATGGCTACACCTTC. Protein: CASSSRQYGYTF.

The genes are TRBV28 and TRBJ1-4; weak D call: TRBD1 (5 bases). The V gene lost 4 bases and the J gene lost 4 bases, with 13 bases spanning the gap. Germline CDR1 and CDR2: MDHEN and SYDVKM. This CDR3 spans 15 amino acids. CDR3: CASSSAGTDNEKLFF. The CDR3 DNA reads TGTGCCAGCAGTTCCGCGGGGACGGATAATGAAAAACTGTTTTTT.